This T cell receptor (beta chain) originates from a study of cytomegalovirus exposure and HLA in healthy donors. Study-wide results and limits: In a later analysis, CMV-associated beta chains were mostly HLA-associated, it appeared.

Per germline, CDR1 LGHNA and CDR2 YSLEER. J lost 4 bases, V lost 4 bases, and 5 bases had no gene match. The CDR3 sequence is 15 residues long. Vbeta (60) and Jbeta (13) primers were used in the PCR. Sequencing was performed with immunoSEQ multiplex PCR; in TCRdb, only in-frame clones are kept and a portion is missing. The sample has 150,000 to 160,000 clones, 70% to 90% seen once; the top ten hold roughly 2.3%. A note on this clone: As yet, its antigen is unknown.

The receptor was derived from a woman aged 18 to 35 in good health and CMV-seronegative. The source material was PBMCs. This chain uses TRBV4-3 with TRBJ1-5, with 9 bases aligning to TRBD1. The CDR3 reads CASSPGTGRNQPQHF. In nucleotides, the CDR3 is TGCGCCAGCAGCCCCGGGACAGGGAGAAATCAGCCCCAGCATTTT.